This TCR beta chain derives from a study of shared clonotypes between healthy human individuals. Study-wide results and caveats: Non-shared clonotypes displayed generation probabilities falling below those of clonotypes present in all four donors. With a few donors compared, around 5% of naive CD4 clonotypes were shared.

This table comes from immunoSEQ multiplex PCR, and its TCRdb copy is limited to in-frame clones, with some not included. This table has 740,000 or so clones, less than 80% appearing once. This clone appeared many times. Its target is not known. CDR1 is MNHEY and CDR2 is SMNVEV in the germline V gene (reference sequence). Trimming stripped 4 bases from V and 4 bases from J, with 13 bases between. The CDR3 covers 15 residues. The rearrangement links TRBV27 to TRBJ2-2; D may be TRBD2 (6 bases). The specimen sequenced was memory CD4+ T cells sorted from blood. The sample's subset: CD45RA-negative fraction. The TCR comes from a young woman in good health. The CDR3 DNA follows: TGTGCCAGCAGTTCCTCACACGGGAGCACCGGGGAGCTGTTTTTT. Its translation is CASSSSHGSTGELFF.